The 15 T cell receptor beta chains listed next were all sequenced from one sample in a study of shared clonotypes between healthy human individuals. TCRdb keeps only in-frame clones here, not all; method: immunoSEQ multiplex PCR. The table has about 700,000 clones, roughly 94% seen once. Naive CD8 cells comprised CD45RO-negative, CCR7-positively selected cells, excluding terminally differentiated effector memory CD45RA+ cells. Material: naive CD8+ T cells sorted from blood. The receptors originated from a man under 40 in good health.

The chain links TRBV5-1 to TRBJ2-4, with 7 bases that match TRBD1. The ends lost 7 bases at V and 7 bases at J; junction bases unmatched: 11. Germline V gives CDR1 SGHRS, CDR2 YFSETQ. The CDR3 length is 14 residues. Written as DNA, the CDR3 is TGCGCCAGCGCTTCAAGGGGGACAGAGAACATTCAGTACTTC. Residues: CASASRGTENIQYF.

For this clone: Other DNA sequences in the sample encode the same CDR3. The CDR3 nucleotides are TGTGCCAGCAGTTACGGAGGAAATGAGCAGTTCTTC. This codes for CASSYGGNEQFF. The V call is TRBV6-5, the J call TRBJ2-1, with a possible D match to TRBD2 (5 bases). CDR3 length: 12 amino acids. V was trimmed by 2 bases and J by 7 bases, leaving 6 bases between them. Germline CDR1 is MNHEY and CDR2 is SVGAGI.

CDR3 residues: CATSRENGMNTGELFF. The CDR3 bases are TGTGCCACCAGCAGAGAGAACGGCATGAACACCGGGGAGCTGTTTTTT. This chain uses TRBV15 with TRBJ2-2; D is unresolved. Germline V lookup: CDR1 LNHNV, CDR2 YYDKDF (reference sequence). V lost 0 bases to trimming and J lost 1 base, with 9 bases between them. The CDR3 has 16 amino acids.

Concerning this clone: This specimen includes other DNA sequences encoding the same CDR3. The rearrangement uses TRBV19 and TRBJ1-1; D is possibly TRBD1 (5 bases). Looked up from germline, CDR1 is LNHDA and CDR2 is SQIVND (reference sequence). This CDR3 comprises 14 residues. The V gene lost 6 bases and the J gene lost 1 base, with 12 bases spanning the gap. The CDR3 region has the DNA TGTGCCAGTAGCCCCGGGACGGCGAACACTGAAGCTTTCTTT. Translating gives CASSPGTANTEAFF.

With regard to this clone: The sample holds other DNA sequences that translate to the same CDR3. The chain has TRBV4-3 and TRBJ2-7; TRBD1 aligns across 10 bases. Germline CDR1 is LGHNA and CDR2 is YSLEER. This CDR3 comprises 14 residues. J lost 4 bases, V lost 6 bases, and 6 bases had no gene match. CDR3 DNA sequence: TGCGCCAGCAGTCCCGGGACAGGGGAATACGAGCAGTACTTC. It translates to CASSPGTGEYEQYF.

The genes are TRBV27 and TRBJ1-1; D gene unclear. V lost 3 bases, J lost 1 base, and 6 bases lay in between. This CDR3 has 13 amino acids. Germline V gives CDR1 MNHEY, CDR2 SMNVEV (reference sequence). The CDR3 DNA reads as TGTGCCAGCAGTTTCGCCAGGAACACTGAAGCTTTCTTT. Translation gives CASSFARNTEAFF.

The rearrangement uses TRBV5-6 and TRBJ1-3; D is uncertain. The CDR3 sequence is 15 residues long. The germline V and J ends were trimmed by 0 bases and 4 bases, with 11 bases remaining between them. CDR1 is SGHDT and CDR2 is YYEEEE in the germline V gene. CDR3 nucleotide sequence: TGTGCCAGCAGCTTGGCCGGGGAGCGGGGAAACACCATATATTTT. Encoded protein: CASSLAGERGNTIYF.

J is TRBJ1-1 and V is TRBV28; D is perhaps TRBD1 (5 bases). The germline CDR1 and CDR2 sequences are MDHEN and SYDVKM. Trimming pared 1 base from V and 0 bases from J, leaving 18 bases between. The CDR3 loop spans 18 amino acids. CDR3 in amino acids: CASSLYEGRTPLNTEAFF. CDR3 DNA sequence: TGTGCCAGCAGTTTATACGAGGGGCGAACGCCGTTGAACACTGAAGCTTTCTTT.

This clone has only one observation. The V gene is TRBV27, the J gene TRBJ2-2; D not certain. Trimming stripped 5 bases from V and 3 bases from J, with 7 bases between. The CDR3 sequence is 13 residues long. In germline, CDR1 is MNHEY, CDR2 SMNVEV (reference sequence). The CDR3 DNA reads as TGTGCCAGCAGTCGCACGTACACCGGGGAGCTGTTTTTT. It yields the protein CASSRTYTGELFF.

The chain has TRBV7-8 and TRBJ2-7; D might be TRBD1 or TRBD2, each matching 6 bases. Deletions cut 5 bases from V and 0 bases from J, with 14 bases between. The CDR3 extends over 15 amino acids. CDR1 is SGHVS, CDR2 FQNEAQ, per germline. This CDR3 reads CASSPGAGSSYEQYF. The CDR3 bases are TGTGCCAGCAGCCCAGGGGCGGGAAGCTCCTACGAGCAGTACTTC.

J is TRBJ1-2 and V is TRBV5-8; D call uncertain. Between the trimmed V and J ends, which lost 4 bases and 8 bases, there was a span of 15 bases. The CDR3 runs 13 residues. In germline, CDR1 is SGHTS, CDR2 YDEGEE. CDR3 nucleotide sequence: TGTGCCAGCAGCCGACCTGGATCCGAAGGCTACACCTTC. Its translation: CASSRPGSEGYTF.

This clone was detected only once. This chain uses TRBV27 with TRBJ2-1; the D gene is possibly TRBD2 (5 bases). Looked up from germline, CDR1 is MNHEY and CDR2 is SMNVEV (reference sequence). The CDR3 is 12 amino acids. Deletions cut 6 bases from V and 7 bases from J, with 10 bases between. The CDR3: CASSRTANEQFF. In DNA, the CDR3 is TGTGCCAGCAGCCGGACTGCAAATGAGCAGTTCTTC.

About this clone itself: The same CDR3 is also encoded by other DNA sequences in this sample. This chain connects TRBV7-9 to TRBJ1-2; D gene uncertain. The CDR3 runs 12 residues. CDR1 and CDR2 (germline): SEHNR, FQNEAQ (reference sequence). Trimming stripped 0 bases from V and 1 base from J, with 0 bases between. The CDR3 here is CASSLANYGYTF. CDR3 bases: TGTGCCAGCAGCTTAGCTAACTATGGCTACACCTTC. Complete variable domain (other parts from reference TRBV7-9 and TRBJ1-2): DTGVSQNPRHKITKRGQNVTFRCDPISEHNRLYWYRQTLGQGPEFLTYFQNEAQLEKSRLLSDRFSAERPKGSFSTLEIQRTEQGDSAMYLCASSLANYGYTFGSGTRLTVV.

V gene TRBV4-1 combines with J gene TRBJ2-3; the D is unclear. Germline assignment: CDR1 MGHRA and CDR2 YSYEKL. The CDR3 totals 13 residues. V shed 4 bases and J shed 4 bases, with 9 bases lying between them. The CDR3 DNA reads as TGCGCCAGCAGCCCAGAGGTTCCAGATACGCAGTATTTT. Translated: CASSPEVPDTQYF.

The rearrangement links TRBV27 to TRBJ2-3; D uncertain. The CDR3 has 13 amino acids. Between the trimmed V and J ends, which lost 3 bases and 2 bases, there was a span of 6 bases. CDR1 and CDR2 from the germline V gene are MNHEY and SMNVEV (reference sequence). CDR3 bases: TGTGCCAGCAGTTTCGCGATCACAGATACGCAGTATTTT. Its translation: CASSFAITDTQYF.